This T cell receptor beta chain stems from a study of patients and donors after allogeneic stem cell transplantation. TCRdb redid the calling of the RT-PCR reads with MiXCR, one entry per CDR3 protein. The sample lists tens of thousands of distinct CDR3 sequences, around 5% occurring once. The CDR3 sequence is 16 residues long. Germline V gives CDR1 SGHNT, CDR2 YENEEA. V lost 1 base and J 5 bases, leaving 17 bases between the germline ends. This clonotype came up a few times. Input material: blood, either unsorted or a sorted T cell fraction (not recorded which). The chain carries TRBV11-3 and TRBJ2-5; D might be TRBD1 or TRBD2, each matching 5 bases. This receptor was taken from a human donor who was either an allogeneic HSCT recipient or a stem cell or donor lymphocyte infusion donor (not recorded which). It is not recorded whose cells these are; they may come from a transplant donor. The CDR3 coding sequence is TGTGCCAGCAGCTTAGGTGGGACCGGGGTATCGGAGACCCAGTACTTC. Its protein is CASSLGGTGVSETQYF.